This T cell receptor beta chain was found in a study of technical replicates of blood from a handful of donors listed by TCRdb under 2017. Relative to germline, V is 5 bases shorter and J is 4 bases shorter, with 13 bases between their ends. The CDR1 and CDR2 encoded by the germline V gene are SGHRS and YFSETQ. The CDR3 contains 13 residues, cysteine and phenylalanine counted. The kept DNA is CDR3 alone, 39 bases in frame from the first base. Library creation used the immunoSEQ multiplex PCR assay. Imported from immuneACCESS, the table was reduced by TCRdb to in-frame sequences with V and J called. These copies leave out some clones; in studies compared against another copy, an unresolved V gene accounts for under half, and the cause of the remainder is not known. The sample includes about 79,000 clones, with 85% to 95% observed a single time. Under 0.3% of the sample belongs to the ten largest clones.

This clone was detected once. The antigen this receptor binds is unknown. Qualities for individual bases were not recorded, and no much larger clone is one base off. The sample taken for sequencing was T cells isolated from PBMCs. Recombination joined TRBV5-1 with TRBJ2-7; TRBD1 is a possible D gene, resting on 6 matching bases. The TCR sequence derives from a human donor in good health. The nucleotides are TGCGCCAGCAGTCAGGGGCCGGTGTACGAGCAGTACTTC. Its protein product is CASSQGPVYEQYF.